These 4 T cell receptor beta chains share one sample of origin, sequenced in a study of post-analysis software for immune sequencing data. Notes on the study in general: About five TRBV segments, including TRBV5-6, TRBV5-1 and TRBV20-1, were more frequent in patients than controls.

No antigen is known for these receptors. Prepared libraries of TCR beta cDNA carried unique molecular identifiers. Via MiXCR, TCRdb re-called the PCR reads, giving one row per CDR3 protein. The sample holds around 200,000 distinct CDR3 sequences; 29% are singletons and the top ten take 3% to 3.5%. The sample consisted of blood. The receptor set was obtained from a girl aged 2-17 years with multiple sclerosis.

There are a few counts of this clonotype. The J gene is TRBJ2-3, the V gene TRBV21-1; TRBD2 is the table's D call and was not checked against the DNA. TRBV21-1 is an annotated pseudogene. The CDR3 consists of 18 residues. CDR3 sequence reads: CASSLSRLAGGSTDTQYF. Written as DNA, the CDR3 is TGTGCCAGCAGCCTAAGCCGACTAGCGGGGGGATCCACAGATACGCAGTATTTT.

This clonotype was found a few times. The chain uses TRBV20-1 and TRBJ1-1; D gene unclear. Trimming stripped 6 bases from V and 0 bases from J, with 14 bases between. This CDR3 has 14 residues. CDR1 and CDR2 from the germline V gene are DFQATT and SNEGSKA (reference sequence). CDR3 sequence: CSAAPGFVNTEAFF. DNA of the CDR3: TGCAGTGCAGCCCCGGGGTTTGTGAACACTGAAGCTTTCTTT.

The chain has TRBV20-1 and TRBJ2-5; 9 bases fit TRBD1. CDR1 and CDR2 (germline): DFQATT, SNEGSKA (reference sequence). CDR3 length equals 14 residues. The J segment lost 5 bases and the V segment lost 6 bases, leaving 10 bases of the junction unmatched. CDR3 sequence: CSATGTGIGETQYF. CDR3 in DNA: TGCAGTGCAACCGGGACAGGGATCGGGGAGACCCAGTACTTC.

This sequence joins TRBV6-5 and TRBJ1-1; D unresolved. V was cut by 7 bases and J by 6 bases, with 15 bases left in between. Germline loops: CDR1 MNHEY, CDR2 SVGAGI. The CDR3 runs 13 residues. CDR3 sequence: CASIHWQHAEAFF. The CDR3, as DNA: TGTGCCAGCATCCACTGGCAACACGCTGAAGCTTTCTTT.